This TCR beta chain was sequenced for a study of CD8 T cells in Susac syndrome. A quantity of roughly 0.5 to 1 ug RNA underwent reverse transcription using random hexamers. With immunoSEQ multiplex PCR, TCR beta CDR3 was amplified across 54 Vbeta and 13 Jbeta. One entry per CDR3 protein, called by TCRdb with MiXCR from the immunoSEQ multiplex PCR reads. The repertoire holds about 210,000 distinct CDR3 sequences, with 95% as singletons. V dropped 6 bases and J dropped 2 bases, with 17 bases sitting between them. The germline V gene encodes CDR1 MNHEY and CDR2 SMNVEV (reference sequence). The CDR3 extends over 15 amino acids.

The chain recombines TRBV27 with TRBJ2-7, with D possibly TRBD1 on 6 matching bases. This TCR was sampled from a human donor with multiple sclerosis. Material: CD4+ T cells from PBMCs. The CDR3 here is CASRPPGQYPYEQYF. As DNA, the CDR3 is TGTGCCAGCAGGCCCCCGGGACAATACCCCTACGAGCAGTACTTC.